The rows below give T cell receptor beta chains drawn from one sample of a study of identical twins. Using its own MiXCR run on the 5' RACE reads, TCRdb lists one record per CDR3 protein. The data hold approximately 890,000 distinct CDR3 sequences, with approximately 13% observed a single time. The data also belong to a second study, concerning yellow fever vaccine responses in identical twins.

The source material was PBMCs. The receptors here all came from a woman younger than 30 in good health. Each CDR3 is given with its conserved first and last residue. The D gene is left open where the match is weak. The size field is filled for only some rows; it gives once, few, many or a size class.

clone size	V gene	J gene	D gene	CDR3 protein	CDR3 DNA
-	TRBV18	TRBJ1-1	TRBD1	CASSVNRGPGSEAFF	TGTGCCAGCTCAGTAAACAGGGGACCAGGCTCTGAAGCTTTCTTT
many	TRBV10-3	TRBJ1-1	-	CAIRQGGNTEAFF	TGTGCCATCAGACAGGGCGGGAACACTGAAGCTTTCTTT
-	TRBV29-1	TRBJ1-1	-	CSVTTERNTEAFF	TGCAGCGTGACTACAGAGAGAAACACTGAAGCTTTCTTT
few	TRBV7-8	TRBJ2-4	-	CASSIWGCGNIQYF	TGTGCCAGCAGCATCTGGGGATGTGGAAACATTCAGTACTTC
-	TRBV20-1	TRBJ2-1	-	CSARLGGPNNEQFF	TGCAGTGCTAGACTGGGGGGGCCGAACAATGAGCAGTTCTTC
few	TRBV24-1	TRBJ2-3	-	CATQGLRTDTQYF	TGTGCCACCCAGGGACTCCGCACAGATACGCAGTATTTT
many	TRBV12-3/TRBV12-4	TRBJ2-5	-	CASSFGYGGTQETQYF	TGTGCCAGCAGTTTCGGGTATGGCGGAACTCAAGAGACCCAGTACTTC
-	TRBV27	TRBJ2-1	-	CASSLSPRSDEQFF	TGTGCCAGCAGTTTATCCCCTAGGTCGGATGAGCAGTTCTTC
few	TRBV7-9	TRBJ2-4	TRBD1	CASSLGGQGRNIQYF	TGTGCCAGCAGCTTAGGGGGACAGGGGAGGAACATTCAGTACTTC
-	TRBV12-5	TRBJ1-2	-	CASGFQGPPFDGYTF	TGTGCTAGTGGTTTCCAGGGACCTCCCTTTGATGGCTACACCTTC
few	TRBV18	TRBJ1-1	-	CASSQVPWGTEAFF	TGTGCCAGCTCCCAGGTGCCCTGGGGCACTGAAGCTTTCTTT
-	TRBV5-4	TRBJ2-2	-	CASSLSLATGELFF	TGTGCCAGCAGCTTGTCTCTAGCGACCGGGGAGCTGTTTTTT
few	TRBV12-3/TRBV12-4	TRBJ2-3	-	CASRAGSRGSDTQYF	TGTGCCAGCAGAGCCGGGAGCAGGGGGTCAGATACGCAGTATTTT
-	TRBV7-3	TRBJ2-1	TRBD2	CASRFGAGGSGEQFF	TGTGCCAGCAGGTTCGGAGCGGGAGGATCGGGTGAGCAGTTCTTC
-	TRBV5-1	TRBJ2-4	TRBD1	CASSLDLGQGYDIQYF	TGCGCCAGCAGCTTGGACCTGGGACAGGGTTATGACATTCAGTACTTC
-	TRBV20-1	TRBJ1-5	TRBD1	CSMDPGQNNQPQHF	TGCAGTATGGACCCGGGACAGAACAATCAGCCCCAGCATTTT
few	TRBV6-1	TRBJ2-4	TRBD1	CAISEAGTGTAKNIQYF	TGTGCCATCAGTGAAGCCGGGACAGGGACAGCCAAAAACATTCAGTACTTC
-	TRBV10-2	TRBJ2-3	-	CASSESRDTQYF	TGCGCCAGCAGTGAGTCCCGAGATACGCAGTATTTT
-	TRBV7-9	TRBJ1-1	-	CASSPRGGWATEAFF	TGTGCCAGCAGCCCCCGGGGGGGTTGGGCCACTGAAGCTTTCTTT
-	TRBV2	TRBJ2-2	-	CASSAGTRTGELFF	TGTGCCAGCAGTGCCGGGACTCGCACCGGGGAGCTGTTTTTT
few	TRBV11-2	TRBJ2-7	-	CASSAWDRGYEQYF	TGTGCCAGCAGCGCCTGGGACCGGGGCTACGAGCAGTACTTC
-	TRBV12-3/TRBV12-4	TRBJ1-1	-	CASRIDSYTEAFF	TGTGCCAGCAGAATTGACAGTTACACTGAAGCTTTCTTT
few	TRBV28	TRBJ2-3	TRBD1	CASSSPRQGVYTQYF	TGTGCCAGCAGTTCCCCCCGACAGGGTGTCTATACGCAGTATTTT
-	TRBV3-1	TRBJ2-3	-	CASSQGVTDTQYF	TGTGCCAGCAGCCAGGGGGTTACAGATACGCAGTATTTT
-	TRBV28	TRBJ2-2	-	CASSNPPGELSF	TGTGCCAGCAGCAACCCGCCCGGGGAGCTGTCTTTT
-	TRBV7-9	TRBJ2-2	-	CASSFFPGELFF	TGTGCCAGCAGCTTTTTCCCCGGGGAGCTGTTTTTT
few	TRBV11-2	TRBJ2-7	-	CASSLRQRSYEQYF	TGTGCCAGCAGCCTAAGACAGAGATCCTACGAGCAGTACTTC
few	TRBV5-1	TRBJ2-1	-	CASSLGLGASGAYNEQFF	TGCGCCAGCAGCTTGGGATTGGGGGCAAGCGGGGCCTACAATGAGCAGTTCTTC
-	TRBV19	TRBJ2-3	-	CASSIDLSWGGAGADTQYF	TGTGCCAGTAGTATAGATCTAAGTTGGGGGGGGGCCGGAGCAGATACGCAGTATTTT
few	TRBV27	TRBJ2-7	TRBD2	CASSPSGAGGYEQYF	TGTGCCAGCAGCCCCTCTGGGGCGGGGGGATACGAGCAGTACTTC
-	TRBV7-9	TRBJ2-1	TRBD1	CASSQLGTGINEQFF	TGTGCCAGCAGCCAACTCGGGACAGGGATCAATGAGCAGTTCTTC
-	TRBV21-1	TRBJ2-3	-	CASSKFGTGPTQYF	TGTGCCAGCAGCAAATTCGGGACTGGGCCTACGCAGTATTTT
-	TRBV28	TRBJ2-7	TRBD1	CASSAPGQGQYEQYF	TGTGCCAGCAGTGCACCGGGACAGGGGCAGTACGAGCAGTACTTC
-	TRBV12-3/TRBV12-4	TRBJ1-5	-	CASSGRGNQPQHF	TGTGCCAGCAGTGGAAGGGGAAATCAGCCCCAGCATTTT
few	TRBV10-3	TRBJ1-1	-	CATYSAGNTEAFF	TGTGCCACCTATAGCGCAGGGAACACTGAAGCTTTCTTT
few	TRBV6-1	TRBJ2-7	-	CASSGLYYEQYF	TGTGCCAGCAGTGGTCTCTATTACGAGCAGTACTTC
-	TRBV18	TRBJ2-7	-	CASSSAFDSYEQYF	TGTGCCAGCTCATCAGCATTCGACTCCTACGAGCAGTACTTC